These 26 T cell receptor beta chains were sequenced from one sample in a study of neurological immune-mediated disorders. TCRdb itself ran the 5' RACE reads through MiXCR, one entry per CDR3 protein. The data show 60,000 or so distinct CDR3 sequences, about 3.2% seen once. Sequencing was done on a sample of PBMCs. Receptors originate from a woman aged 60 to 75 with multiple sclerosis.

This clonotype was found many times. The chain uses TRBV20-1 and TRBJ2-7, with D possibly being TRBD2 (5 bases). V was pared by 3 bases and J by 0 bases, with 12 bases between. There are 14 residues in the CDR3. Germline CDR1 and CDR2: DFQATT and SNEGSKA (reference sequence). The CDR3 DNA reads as TGCAGTGCTAGCTCTGCGGGTCCCTCCTACGAGCAGTACTTC. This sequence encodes CSASSAGPSYEQYF.

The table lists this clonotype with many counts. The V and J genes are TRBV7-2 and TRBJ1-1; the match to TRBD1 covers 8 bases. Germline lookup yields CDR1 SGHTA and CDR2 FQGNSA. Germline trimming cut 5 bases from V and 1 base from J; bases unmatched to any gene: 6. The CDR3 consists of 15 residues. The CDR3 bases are TGTGCCAGCAGCCGACAGGGGTTTAGGAACACTGAAGCTTTCTTT. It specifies CASSRQGFRNTEAFF.

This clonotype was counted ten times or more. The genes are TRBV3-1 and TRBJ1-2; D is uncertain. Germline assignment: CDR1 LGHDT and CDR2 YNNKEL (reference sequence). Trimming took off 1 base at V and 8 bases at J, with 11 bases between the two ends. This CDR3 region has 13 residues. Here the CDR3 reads CASSQVSARGYTF. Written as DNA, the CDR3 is TGTGCCAGCAGCCAAGTGTCAGCACGGGGCTACACCTTC.

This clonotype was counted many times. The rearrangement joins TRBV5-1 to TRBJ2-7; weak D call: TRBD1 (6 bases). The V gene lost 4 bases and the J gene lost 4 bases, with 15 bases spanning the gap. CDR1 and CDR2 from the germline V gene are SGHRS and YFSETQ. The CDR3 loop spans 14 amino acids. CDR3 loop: CASSHRTATYEQYF. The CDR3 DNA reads TGCGCCAGCAGCCACCGGACAGCCACGTACGAGCAGTACTTC.

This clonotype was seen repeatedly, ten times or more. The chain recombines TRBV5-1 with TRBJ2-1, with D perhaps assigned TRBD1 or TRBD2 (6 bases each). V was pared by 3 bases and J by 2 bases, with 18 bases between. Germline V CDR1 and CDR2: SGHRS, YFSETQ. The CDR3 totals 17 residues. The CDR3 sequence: CASSSGGGLGTYNEQFF. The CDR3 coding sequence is TGCGCCAGCAGCTCTGGAGGGGGTTTAGGGACCTACAATGAGCAGTTCTTC.

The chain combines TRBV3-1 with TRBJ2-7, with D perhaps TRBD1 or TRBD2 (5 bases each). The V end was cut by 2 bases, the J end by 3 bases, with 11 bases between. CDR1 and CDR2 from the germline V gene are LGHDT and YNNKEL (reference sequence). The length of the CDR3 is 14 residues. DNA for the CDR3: TGTGCCAGCAGCCAACCGGGACGGGACTACGAGCAGTACTTC. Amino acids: CASSQPGRDYEQYF.

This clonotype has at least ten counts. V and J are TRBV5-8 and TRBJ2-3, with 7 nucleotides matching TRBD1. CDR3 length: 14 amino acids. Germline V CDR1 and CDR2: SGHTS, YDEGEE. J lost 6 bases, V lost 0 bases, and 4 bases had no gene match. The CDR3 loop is CASSLEGGLDTQYF. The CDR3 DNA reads TGTGCCAGCAGCTTGGAAGGGGGCTTGGATACGCAGTATTTT. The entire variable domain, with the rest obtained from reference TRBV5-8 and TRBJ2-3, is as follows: EAGVTQSPTHLIKTRGQQATLRCSPISGHTSVYWYQQALGLGLQFLLWYDEGEERNRGNFPPRFSGRQFPNYSSELNVNALELEDSALYLCASSLEGGLDTQYFGPGTRLTVL.

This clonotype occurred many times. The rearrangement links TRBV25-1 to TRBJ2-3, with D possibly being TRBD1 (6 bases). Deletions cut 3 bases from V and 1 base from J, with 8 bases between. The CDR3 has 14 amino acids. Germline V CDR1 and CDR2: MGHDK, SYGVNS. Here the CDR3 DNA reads TGTGCCAGCAGTGATCGGACAGGCACAGATACGCAGTATTTT. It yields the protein CASSDRTGTDTQYF.

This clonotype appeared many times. The CDR3: CATSDTSFGGYTF. The CDR3 DNA is TGTGCCACCAGTGATACCTCCTTCGGGGGCTACACCTTC. The chain links TRBV24-1 to TRBJ1-2; D uncertain. The V end lost 3 bases, the J end lost 8 bases, and 12 bases lay between the germline ends. Germline V gene sequence: CDR1 KGHDR, CDR2 SFDVKD. The CDR3 contains 13 residues.

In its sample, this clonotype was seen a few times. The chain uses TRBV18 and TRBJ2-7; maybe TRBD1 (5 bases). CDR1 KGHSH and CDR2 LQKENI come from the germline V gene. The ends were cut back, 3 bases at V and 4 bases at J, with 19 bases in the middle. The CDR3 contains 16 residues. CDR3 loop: CASSPAFAGNAYEQYF. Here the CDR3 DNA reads TGTGCCAGCTCACCCGCGTTCGCAGGGAACGCTTACGAGCAGTACTTC.

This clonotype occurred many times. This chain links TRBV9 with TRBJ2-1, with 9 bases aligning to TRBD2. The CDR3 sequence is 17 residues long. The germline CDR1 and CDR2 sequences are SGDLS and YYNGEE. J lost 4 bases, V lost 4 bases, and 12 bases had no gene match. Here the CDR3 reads CASSQFSLAGIYNEQFF. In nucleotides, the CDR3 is TGTGCCAGCAGCCAGTTTTCCCTAGCGGGGATATACAATGAGCAGTTCTTC.

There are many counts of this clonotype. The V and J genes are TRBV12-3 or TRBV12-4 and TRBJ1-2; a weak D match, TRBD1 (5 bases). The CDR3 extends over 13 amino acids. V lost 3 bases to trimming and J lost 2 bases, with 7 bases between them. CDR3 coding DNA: TGTGCCAGCAGTTTTTACAGGAACTATGGCTACACCTTC. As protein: CASSFYRNYGYTF.

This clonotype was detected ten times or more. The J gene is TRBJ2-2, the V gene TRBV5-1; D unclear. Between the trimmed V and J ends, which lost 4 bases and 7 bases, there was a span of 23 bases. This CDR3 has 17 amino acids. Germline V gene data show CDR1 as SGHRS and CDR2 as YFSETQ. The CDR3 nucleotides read TGCGCCAGCAGCCCCCTAGGGCAGGCACACCGTATCGGGGAGCTGTTTTTT. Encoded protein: CASSPLGQAHRIGELFF. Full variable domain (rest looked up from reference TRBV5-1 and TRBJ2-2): KAGVTQTPRYLIKTRGQQVTLSCSPISGHRSVSWYQQTPGQGLQFLFEYFSETQRNKGNFPGRFSGRQFSNSRSEMNVSTLELGDSALYLCASSPLGQAHRIGELFFGEGSRLTVL.

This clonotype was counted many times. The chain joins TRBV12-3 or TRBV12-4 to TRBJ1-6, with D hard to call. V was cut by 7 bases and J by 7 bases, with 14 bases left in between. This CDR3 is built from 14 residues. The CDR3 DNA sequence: TGTGCCAGCACCCAGACCGGGATAAATTCACCCCTCCACTTT. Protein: CASTQTGINSPLHF.

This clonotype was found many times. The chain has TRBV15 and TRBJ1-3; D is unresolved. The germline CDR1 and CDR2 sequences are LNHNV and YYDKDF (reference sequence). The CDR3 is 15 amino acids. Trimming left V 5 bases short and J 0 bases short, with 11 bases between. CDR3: CATSAQVVSGNTIYF. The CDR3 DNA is TGTGCCACCAGCGCCCAGGTAGTCTCTGGAAACACCATATATTTT.

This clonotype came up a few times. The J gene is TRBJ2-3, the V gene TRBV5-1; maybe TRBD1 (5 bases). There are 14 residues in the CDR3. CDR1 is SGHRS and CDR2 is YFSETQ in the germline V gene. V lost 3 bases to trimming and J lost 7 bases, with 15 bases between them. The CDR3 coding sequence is TGCGCCAGCAGCTCTATACAGGACAAGCATACGCAGTATTTT. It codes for CASSSIQDKHTQYF.

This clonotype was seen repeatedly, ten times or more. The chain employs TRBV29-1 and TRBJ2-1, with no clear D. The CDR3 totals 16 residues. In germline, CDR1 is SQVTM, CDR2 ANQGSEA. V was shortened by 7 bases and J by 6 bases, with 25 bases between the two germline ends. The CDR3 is CSASQKGLTFTNEQFF. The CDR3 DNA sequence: TGCAGCGCTTCTCAAAAGGGATTAACCTTCACCAATGAGCAGTTCTTC.

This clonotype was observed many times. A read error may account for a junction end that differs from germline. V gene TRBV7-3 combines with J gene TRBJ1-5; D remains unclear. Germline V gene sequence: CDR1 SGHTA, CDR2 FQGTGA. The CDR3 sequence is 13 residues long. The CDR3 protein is CASSLSSDQPQHF. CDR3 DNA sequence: TGTGCCAGCAGCCTTAGTAGCGATCAGCCCCAGCATTTT.

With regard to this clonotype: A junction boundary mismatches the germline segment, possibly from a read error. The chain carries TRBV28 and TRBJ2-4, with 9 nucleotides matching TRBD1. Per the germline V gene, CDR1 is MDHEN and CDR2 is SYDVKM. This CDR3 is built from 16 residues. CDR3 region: CASRTTGGSSKKIQYF. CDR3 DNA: TGTGCCAGCAGGACAACAGGGGGCTCGTCCAAAAAAATTCAGTACTTC.

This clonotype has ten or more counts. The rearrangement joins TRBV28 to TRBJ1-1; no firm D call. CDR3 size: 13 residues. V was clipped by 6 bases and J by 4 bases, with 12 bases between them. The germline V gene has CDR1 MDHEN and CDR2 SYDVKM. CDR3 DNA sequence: TGTGCCAGCAGCCGTCCCCTGGGCACTGAAGCTTTCTTT. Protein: CASSRPLGTEAFF.

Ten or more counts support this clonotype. The CDR3 DNA sequence: TGTGCCAGCAGCATACAGAAATACAGGGTAGGAGGCCAAGAGACCCAGTACTTC. Encoded protein: CASSIQKYRVGGQETQYF. The genes are TRBV5-6 and TRBJ2-5, with a weak D call TRBD1 (6 bases). The V end was cut by 4 bases, the J end by 1 base, with 23 bases between. The CDR3 covers 18 residues. Looked up from germline, CDR1 is SGHDT and CDR2 is YYEEEE.

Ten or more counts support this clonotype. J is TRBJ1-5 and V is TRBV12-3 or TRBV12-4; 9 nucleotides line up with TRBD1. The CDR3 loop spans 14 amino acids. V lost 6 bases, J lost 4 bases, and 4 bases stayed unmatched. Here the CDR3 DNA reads TGTGCCAGCAGGCCGGGACAGGGTAATCAGCCCCAGCATTTT. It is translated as CASRPGQGNQPQHF.

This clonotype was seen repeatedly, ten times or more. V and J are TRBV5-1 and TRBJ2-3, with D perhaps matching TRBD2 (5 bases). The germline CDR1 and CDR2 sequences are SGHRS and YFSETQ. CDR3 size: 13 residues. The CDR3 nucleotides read TGCCCCCCGAAGGGTAGCGCAACAGATACGCAGTATTTT. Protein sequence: CPPKGSATDTQYF. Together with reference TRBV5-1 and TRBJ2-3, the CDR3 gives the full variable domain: KAGVTQTPRYLIKTRGQQVTLSCSPISGHRSVSWYQQTPGQGLQFLFEYFSETQRNKGNFPGRFSGRQFSNSRSEMNVSTLELGDSALYLCPPKGSATDTQYFGPGTRLTVL.

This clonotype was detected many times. The CDR3 here is CASSLTGFYEQYF. In nucleotides, the CDR3 is TGTGCCAGCAGCCTGACAGGTTTCTACGAGCAGTACTTC. This chain joins TRBV12-3 or TRBV12-4 and TRBJ2-7; D is possibly TRBD1 (6 bases). The V end lost 6 bases, the J end lost 3 bases, and 12 bases lay between the germline ends. The CDR3 spans 13 residues.

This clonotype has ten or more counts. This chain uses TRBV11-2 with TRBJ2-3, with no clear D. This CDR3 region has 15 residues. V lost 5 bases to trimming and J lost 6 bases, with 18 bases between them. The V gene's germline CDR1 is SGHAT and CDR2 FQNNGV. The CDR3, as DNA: TGTGCCAGCAGCCCCTTTAGTGTGGCCGGGGATACGCAGTATTTT. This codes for CASSPFSVAGDTQYF.

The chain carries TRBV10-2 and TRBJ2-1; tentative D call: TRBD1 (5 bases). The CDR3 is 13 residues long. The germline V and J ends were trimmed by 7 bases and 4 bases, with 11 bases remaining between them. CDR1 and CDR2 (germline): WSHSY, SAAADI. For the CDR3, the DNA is TGCGCCAGCATGCTAGACAGTTACAATGAGCAGTTCTTC. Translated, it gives CASMLDSYNEQFF.